This TCR beta chain was recovered during a study of cytomegalovirus exposure and HLA in healthy donors. Unmatched junction bases numbered 14, after V lost 5 bases and J lost 8 bases. The germline V gene has CDR1 SQVTM and CDR2 ANQGSEA. CDR3 length: 15 amino acids. Researchers ran the PCR with 60 Vbeta and 13 Jbeta primers. Profiling relied on immunoSEQ multiplex PCR, and the TCRdb table lists in-frame clones only, not all of them. The profile shows roughly 200,000 clones, approximately 85% of them singletons. The clonotype was recovered from a woman in her forties or fifties in good health and CMV-seronegative. The chain joins TRBV29-1 to TRBJ1-4; 7 bases agree with TRBD1. The source material was PBMCs. Here the CDR3 DNA reads TGCAGCGTTACCTACCAGGGGGGAGGAAGGGAAAAACTGTTTTTT. Protein product: CSVTYQGGGREKLFF. Using reference TRBV29-1 and TRBJ1-4 for the parts outside the CDR3, the full variable domain is SAVISQKPSRDICQRGTSLTIQCQVDSQVTMMFWYRQQPGQSLTLIATANQGSEATYESGFVIDKFPISRPNLTFSTLTVSNMSPEDSSIYLCSVTYQGGGREKLFFGSGTQLSVL.